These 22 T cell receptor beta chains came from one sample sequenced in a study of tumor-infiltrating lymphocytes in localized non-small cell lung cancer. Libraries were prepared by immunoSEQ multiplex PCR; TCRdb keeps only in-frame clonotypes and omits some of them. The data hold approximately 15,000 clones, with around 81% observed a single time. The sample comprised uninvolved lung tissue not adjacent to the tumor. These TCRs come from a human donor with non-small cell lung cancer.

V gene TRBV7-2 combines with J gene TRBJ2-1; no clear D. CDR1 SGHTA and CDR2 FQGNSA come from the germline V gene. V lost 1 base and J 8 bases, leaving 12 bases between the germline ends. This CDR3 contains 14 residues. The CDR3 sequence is CASSLDVSSDEQFF. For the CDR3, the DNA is TGTGCCAGCAGCTTAGACGTCAGCAGTGATGAGCAGTTCTTC.

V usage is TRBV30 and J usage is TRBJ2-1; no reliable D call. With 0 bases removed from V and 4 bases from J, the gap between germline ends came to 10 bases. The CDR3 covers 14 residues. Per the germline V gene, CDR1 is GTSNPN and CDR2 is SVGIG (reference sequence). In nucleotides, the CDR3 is TGTGCCTGGAGTGTACGCAGCATATACAATGAGCAGTTCTTC. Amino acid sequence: CAWSVRSIYNEQFF. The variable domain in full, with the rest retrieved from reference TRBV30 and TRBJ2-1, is SQTIHQWPATLVQPVGSPLSLECTVEGTSNPNLYWYRQAAGRGLQLLFYSVGIGQISSEVPQNLSASRPQDRQFILSSKKLLLSDSGFYLCAWSVRSIYNEQFFGPGTRLTVL.

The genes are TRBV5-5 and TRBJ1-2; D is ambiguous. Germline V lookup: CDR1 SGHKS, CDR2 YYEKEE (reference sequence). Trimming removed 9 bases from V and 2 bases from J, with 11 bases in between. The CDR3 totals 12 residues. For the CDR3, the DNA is TGTGCCACCTCGGAAGTGAACTATGGCTACACCTTC. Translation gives CATSEVNYGYTF.

The CDR3 DNA is TGTGCCAGCAGCTACGAGGTTAAGGACTATGGCTACACCTTC. This sequence encodes CASSYEVKDYGYTF. The chain is built from TRBV7-9 and TRBJ1-2; D unclear. Germline assignment: CDR1 SEHNR and CDR2 FQNEAQ (reference sequence). The CDR3 is made up of 14 amino acids. Trimming stripped 4 bases from V and 3 bases from J, with 12 bases between.

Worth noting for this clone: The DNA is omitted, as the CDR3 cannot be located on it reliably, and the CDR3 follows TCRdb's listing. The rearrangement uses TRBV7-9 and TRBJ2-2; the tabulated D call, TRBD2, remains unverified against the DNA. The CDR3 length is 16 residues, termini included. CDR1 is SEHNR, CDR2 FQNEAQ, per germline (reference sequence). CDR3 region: CASSPSGRGNTGELFF.

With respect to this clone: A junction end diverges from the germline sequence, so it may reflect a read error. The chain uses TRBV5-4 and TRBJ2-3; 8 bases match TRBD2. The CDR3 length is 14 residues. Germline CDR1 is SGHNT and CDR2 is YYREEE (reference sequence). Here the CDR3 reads CASSSSGSRDTQYF. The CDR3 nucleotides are TGTGCCAGCAGCTCCAGCGGGAGCAGAGATACGCAGTATTTT.

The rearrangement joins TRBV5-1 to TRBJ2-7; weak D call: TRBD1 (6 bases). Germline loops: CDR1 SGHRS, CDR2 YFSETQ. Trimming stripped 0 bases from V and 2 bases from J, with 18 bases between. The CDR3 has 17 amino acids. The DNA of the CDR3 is TGCGCCAGCAGCTTGGCCTCCGGGACATCATCCCCCTACGAGCAGTACTTC. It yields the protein CASSLASGTSSPYEQYF.

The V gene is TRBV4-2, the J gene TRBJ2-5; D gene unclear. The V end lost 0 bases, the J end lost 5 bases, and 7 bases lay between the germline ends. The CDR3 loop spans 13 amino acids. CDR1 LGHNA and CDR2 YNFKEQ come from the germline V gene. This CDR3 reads CASSQDLPETQYF. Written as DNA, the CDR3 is TGTGCCAGCAGCCAAGATCTTCCGGAGACCCAGTACTTC.

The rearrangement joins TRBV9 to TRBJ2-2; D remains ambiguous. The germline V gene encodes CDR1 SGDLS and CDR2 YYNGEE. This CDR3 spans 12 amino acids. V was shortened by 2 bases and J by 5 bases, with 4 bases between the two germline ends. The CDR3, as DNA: TGTGCCAGCAGCGTTCTAACCGGGGAGCTGTTTTTT. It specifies CASSVLTGELFF.

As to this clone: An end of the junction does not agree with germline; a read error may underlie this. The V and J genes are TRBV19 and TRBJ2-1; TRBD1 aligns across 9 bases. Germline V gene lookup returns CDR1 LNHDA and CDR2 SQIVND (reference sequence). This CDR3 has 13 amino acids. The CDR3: CVSHDRGDNEQFF. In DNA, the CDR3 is TGTGTCAGTCACGACAGGGGGGACAATGAGCAGTTCTTC.

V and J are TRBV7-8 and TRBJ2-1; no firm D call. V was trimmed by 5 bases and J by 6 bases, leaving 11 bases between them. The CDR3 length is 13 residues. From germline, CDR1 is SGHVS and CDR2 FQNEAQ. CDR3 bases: TGTGCCAGCAGCCGATTTAGAATCAATGAGCAGTTCTTC. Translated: CASSRFRINEQFF.

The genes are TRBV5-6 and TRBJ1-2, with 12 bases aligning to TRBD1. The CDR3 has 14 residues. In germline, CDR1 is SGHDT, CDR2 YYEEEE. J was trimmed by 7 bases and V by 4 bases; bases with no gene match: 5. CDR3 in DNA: TGTGCCAGCAGCCGGGGACAGGGGGCTTTTGGCTACACCTTC. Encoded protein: CASSRGQGAFGYTF.

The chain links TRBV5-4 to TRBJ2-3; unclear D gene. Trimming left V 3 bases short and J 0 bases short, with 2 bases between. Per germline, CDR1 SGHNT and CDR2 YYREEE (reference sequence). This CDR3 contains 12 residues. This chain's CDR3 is CASSYSTDTQYF. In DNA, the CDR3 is TGTGCCAGCAGCTATAGCACAGATACGCAGTATTTT.

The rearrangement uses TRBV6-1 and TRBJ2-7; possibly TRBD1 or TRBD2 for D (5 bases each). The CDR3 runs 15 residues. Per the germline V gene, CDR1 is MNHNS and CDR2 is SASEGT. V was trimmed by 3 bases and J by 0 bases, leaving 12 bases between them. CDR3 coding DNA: TGTGCCAGCAGTGACCCGGGGACCTTCTCCTACGAGCAGTACTTC. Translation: CASSDPGTFSYEQYF.

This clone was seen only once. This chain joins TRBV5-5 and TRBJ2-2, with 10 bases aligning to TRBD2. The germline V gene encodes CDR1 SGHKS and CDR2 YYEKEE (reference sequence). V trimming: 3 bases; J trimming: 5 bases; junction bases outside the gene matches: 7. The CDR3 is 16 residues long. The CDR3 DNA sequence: TGTGCCAGCAGCTATCAAGCGGGAGGGCCAACCGGGGAGCTGTTTTTT. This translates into CASSYQAGGPTGELFF.

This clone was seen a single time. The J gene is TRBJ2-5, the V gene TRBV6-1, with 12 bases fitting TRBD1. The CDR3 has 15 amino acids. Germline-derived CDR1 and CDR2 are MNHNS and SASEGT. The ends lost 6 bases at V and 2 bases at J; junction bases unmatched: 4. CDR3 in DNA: TGTGCCAGCAGAAGGGACAGGGGGCGACAAGAGACCCAGTACTTC. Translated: CASRRDRGRQETQYF.

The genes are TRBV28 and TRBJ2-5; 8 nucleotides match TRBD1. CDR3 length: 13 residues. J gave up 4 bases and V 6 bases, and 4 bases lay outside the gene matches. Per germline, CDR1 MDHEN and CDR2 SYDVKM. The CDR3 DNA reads TGTGCCAGCAGAAAACAGGGGGTAGAGACCCAGTACTTC. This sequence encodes CASRKQGVETQYF.

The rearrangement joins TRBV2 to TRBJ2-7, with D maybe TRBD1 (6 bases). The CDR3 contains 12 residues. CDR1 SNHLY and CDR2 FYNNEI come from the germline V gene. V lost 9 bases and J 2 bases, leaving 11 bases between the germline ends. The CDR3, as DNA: TGTGCCAGTCGGGACAATGCCTACGAGCAGTACTTC. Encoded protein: CASRDNAYEQYF. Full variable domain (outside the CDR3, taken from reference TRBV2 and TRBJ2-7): EPEVTQTPSHQVTQMGQEVILRCVPISNHLYFYWYRQILGQKVEFLVSFYNNEISEKSEIFDDQFSVERPDGSNFTLKIRSTKLEDSAMYFCASRDNAYEQYFGPGTRLTVT.

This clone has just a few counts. In nucleotides, the CDR3 is TGCGCCAGCAGCCAAGGGAAAGCGCCCTACGAGCAGTACTTC. Residues: CASSQGKAPYEQYF. The rearrangement joins TRBV4-1 to TRBJ2-7; D gene ambiguous. The length of the CDR3 is 14 residues. Trimming removed 1 base at V and 2 bases at J, with 9 bases between. The V gene's germline CDR1 is MGHRA and CDR2 YSYEKL.

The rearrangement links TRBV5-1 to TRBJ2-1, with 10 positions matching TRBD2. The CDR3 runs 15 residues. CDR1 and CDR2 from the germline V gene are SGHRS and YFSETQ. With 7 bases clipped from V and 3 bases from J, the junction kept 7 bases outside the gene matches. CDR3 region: CASALSGRLYNEQFF. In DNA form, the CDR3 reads TGCGCCAGCGCCCTTAGCGGGAGGCTCTACAATGAGCAGTTCTTC.

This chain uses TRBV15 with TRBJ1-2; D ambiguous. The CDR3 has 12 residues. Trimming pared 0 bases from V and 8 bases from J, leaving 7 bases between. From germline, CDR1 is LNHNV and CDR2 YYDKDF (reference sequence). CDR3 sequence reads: CATSRDGGGYTF. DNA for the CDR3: TGTGCCACCAGCAGAGATGGAGGAGGCTACACCTTC.

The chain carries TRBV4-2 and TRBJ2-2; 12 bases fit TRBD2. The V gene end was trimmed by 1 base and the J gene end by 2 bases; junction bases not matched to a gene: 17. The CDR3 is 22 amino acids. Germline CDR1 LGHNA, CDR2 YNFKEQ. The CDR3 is CASSQVVRPRLAGDFNTGELFF. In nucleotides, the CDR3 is TGTGCCAGCAGCCAAGTTGTGCGTCCGAGACTAGCGGGAGACTTTAACACCGGGGAGCTGTTTTTT.